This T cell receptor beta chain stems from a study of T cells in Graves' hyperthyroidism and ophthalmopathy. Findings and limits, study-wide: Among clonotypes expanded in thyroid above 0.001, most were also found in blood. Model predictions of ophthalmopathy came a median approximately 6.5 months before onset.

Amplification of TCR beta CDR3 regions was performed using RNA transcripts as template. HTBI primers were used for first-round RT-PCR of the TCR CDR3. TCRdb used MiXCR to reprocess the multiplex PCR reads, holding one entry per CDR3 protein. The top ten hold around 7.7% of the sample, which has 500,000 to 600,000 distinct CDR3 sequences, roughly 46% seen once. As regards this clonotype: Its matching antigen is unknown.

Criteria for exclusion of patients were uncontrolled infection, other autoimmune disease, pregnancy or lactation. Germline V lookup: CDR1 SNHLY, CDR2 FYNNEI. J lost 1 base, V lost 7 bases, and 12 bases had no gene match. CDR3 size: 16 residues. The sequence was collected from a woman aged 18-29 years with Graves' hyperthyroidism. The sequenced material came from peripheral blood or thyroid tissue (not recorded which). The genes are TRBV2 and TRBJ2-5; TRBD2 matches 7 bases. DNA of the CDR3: TGTGCCAGCACTTCCGTAGCGGGTCGAGGCCAAGAGACCCAGTACTTC. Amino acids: CASTSVAGRGQETQYF.